This T cell receptor (beta chain) was observed in a study of blood T cell repertoires in COVID-19. Turning to the study itself: There were acute and convalescent COVID-19 samples, and they came from the United States, Italy and Spain. From T cells, B-cell-depleted T cells, or PBMCs came the material, which was cDNA or gDNA.

Authors' analysis steps: Researchers report that nucleated cell counts were estimated from reference gene primer amplification. Profiled with immunoSEQ multiplex PCR; TCRdb holds only in-frame clones, not every one. V and J calls plus clone size are reproduced from that table; the DNA served to infer D and trimming. There are hundreds of thousands of clones in the sample; around nine tenths occur only once, and approximately 6.2% lies in the top ten. After removal of 4 bases from V and 4 bases from J, the junction contained 7 bases not matched to a gene. From germline, CDR1 is ENHRY and CDR2 SYGVKD. This CDR3 comprises 18 residues.

The chain has TRBV10-3 and TRBJ2-2; TRBD2 matches at 15 bases. This clonotype originated in a man aged 60 to 69 who had recovered from COVID-19. Sequencing used peripheral blood. The CDR3 DNA is TGTGCCATCAGTGCCGGACTAGCGGGAGGGAGGGGCACCGGGGAGCTGTTTTTT. The encoded protein is CAISAGLAGGRGTGELFF.